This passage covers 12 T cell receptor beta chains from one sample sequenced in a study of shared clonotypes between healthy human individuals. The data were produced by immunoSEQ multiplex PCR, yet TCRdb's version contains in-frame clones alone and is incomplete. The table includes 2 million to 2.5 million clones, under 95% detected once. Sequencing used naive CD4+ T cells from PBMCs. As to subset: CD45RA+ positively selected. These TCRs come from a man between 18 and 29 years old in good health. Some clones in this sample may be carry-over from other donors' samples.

The CDR3 DNA is TGTGCCAGCAGCTTAGGAAGCGGGAGAACCTACGAGCAGTACTTC. Amino acids: CASSLGSGRTYEQYF. This sequence joins TRBV7-2 and TRBJ2-7; 8 positions match TRBD2. Germline V gene sequence: CDR1 SGHTA, CDR2 FQGNSA. Trimming took 1 base from V and 2 from J; bases not matched to a gene: 4. The CDR3 covers 15 residues.

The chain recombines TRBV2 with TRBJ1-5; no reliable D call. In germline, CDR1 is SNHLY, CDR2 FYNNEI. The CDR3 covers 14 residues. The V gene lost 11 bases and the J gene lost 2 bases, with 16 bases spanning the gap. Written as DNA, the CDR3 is TGTGCCGGCTCTCTAGGGCTGGGCAATCAGCCCCAGCATTTT. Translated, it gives CAGSLGLGNQPQHF.

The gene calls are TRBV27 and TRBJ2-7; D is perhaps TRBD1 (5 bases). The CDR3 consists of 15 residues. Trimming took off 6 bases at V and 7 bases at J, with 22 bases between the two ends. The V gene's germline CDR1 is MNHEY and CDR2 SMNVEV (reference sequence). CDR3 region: CASRIRQSQIGEQYF. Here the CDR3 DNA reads TGTGCCAGCAGGATAAGACAGTCCCAGATAGGGGAGCAGTACTTC.

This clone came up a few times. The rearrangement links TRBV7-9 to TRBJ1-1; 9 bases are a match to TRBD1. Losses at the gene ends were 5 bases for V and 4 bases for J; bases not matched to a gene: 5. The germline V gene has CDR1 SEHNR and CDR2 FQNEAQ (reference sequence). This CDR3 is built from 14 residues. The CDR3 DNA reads TGTGCCAGCAGCCCCCGGACAGGGGCCACTGAAGCTTTCTTT. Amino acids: CASSPRTGATEAFF.

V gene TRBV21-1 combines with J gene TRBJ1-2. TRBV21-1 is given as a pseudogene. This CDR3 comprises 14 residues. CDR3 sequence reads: CASSRHGLVAGYTF. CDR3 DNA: TGTGCCAGCAGCCGTCACGGATTAGTAGCTGGCTACACCTTC.

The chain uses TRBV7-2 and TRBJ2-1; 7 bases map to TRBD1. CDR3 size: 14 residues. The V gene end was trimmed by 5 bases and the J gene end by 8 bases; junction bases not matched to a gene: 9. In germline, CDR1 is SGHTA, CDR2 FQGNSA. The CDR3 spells CASSPVRGHDEQFF. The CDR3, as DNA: TGTGCCAGCAGCCCAGTGAGGGGGCACGATGAGCAGTTCTTC.

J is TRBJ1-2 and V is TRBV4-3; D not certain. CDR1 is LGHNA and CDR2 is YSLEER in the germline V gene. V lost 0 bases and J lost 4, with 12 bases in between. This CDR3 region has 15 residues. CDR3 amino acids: CASSQDEEEGYGYTF. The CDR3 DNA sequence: TGCGCCAGCAGCCAAGATGAGGAGGAAGGCTATGGCTACACCTTC.

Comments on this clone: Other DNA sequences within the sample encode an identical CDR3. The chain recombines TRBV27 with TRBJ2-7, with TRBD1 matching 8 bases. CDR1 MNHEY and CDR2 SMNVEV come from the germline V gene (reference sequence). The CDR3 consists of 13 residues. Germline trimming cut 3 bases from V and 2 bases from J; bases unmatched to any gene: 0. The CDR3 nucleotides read TGTGCCAGCAGTTTGGACAGGGCCTACGAGCAGTACTTC. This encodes CASSLDRAYEQYF.

CDR3 sequence reads: CASSQGIQRRTYEQYF. The CDR3 nucleotides read TGCGCCAGCAGCCAAGGTATCCAGCGGAGAACCTACGAGCAGTACTTC. The gene calls are TRBV4-1 and TRBJ2-7; tentative D call: TRBD2 (5 bases). Trimming took off 1 base at V and 2 bases at J, with 15 bases between the two ends. The CDR3 runs 16 residues. Germline lookup yields CDR1 MGHRA and CDR2 YSYEKL.

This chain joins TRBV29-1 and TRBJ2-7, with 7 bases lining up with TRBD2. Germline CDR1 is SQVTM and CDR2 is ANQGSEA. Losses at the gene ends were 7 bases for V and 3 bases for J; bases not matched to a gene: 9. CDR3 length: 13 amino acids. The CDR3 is CSALNTGGYEQYF. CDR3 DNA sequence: TGCAGCGCCCTAAATACGGGGGGCTACGAGCAGTACTTC.

CDR3 nucleotide sequence: TGCGCCAGCAGCTTGGAAGGGTCCCACACCTACAATGAGCAGTTCTTC. This gives the protein CASSLEGSHTYNEQFF. V is TRBV5-1 and J is TRBJ2-1; D call uncertain. The CDR3 has 16 residues. V was cut by 0 bases and J by 2 bases, with 12 bases left in between. Germline CDR1 reads SGHRS; CDR2 reads YFSETQ. The complete variable domain, with remaining parts taken from reference TRBV5-1 and TRBJ2-1, reads KAGVTQTPRYLIKTRGQQVTLSCSPISGHRSVSWYQQTPGQGLQFLFEYFSETQRNKGNFPGRFSGRQFSNSRSEMNVSTLELGDSALYLCASSLEGSHTYNEQFFGPGTRLTVL.

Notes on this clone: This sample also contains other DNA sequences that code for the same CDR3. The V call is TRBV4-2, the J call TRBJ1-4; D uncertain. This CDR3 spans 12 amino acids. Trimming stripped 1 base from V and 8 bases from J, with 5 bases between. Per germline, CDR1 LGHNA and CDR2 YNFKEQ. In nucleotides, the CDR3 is TGTGCCAGCAGCCAAGGAGGCGAAAAACTGTTTTTT. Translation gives CASSQGGEKLFF.